This is a list of T cell receptor beta chains from one sample in a study of beta chain features in type 1 diabetes. TCRdb's table, derived via immunoSEQ multiplex PCR, lists solely in-frame clones and lacks some. The repertoire includes a few hundred thousand clones, approximately 13% of them detected once, and approximately 0.035% sits in the top ten. Material: naive CD4+ T cells from blood. Receptor source: a man aged 30 to 45 in good health. CDR3s include the opening cysteine and the closing phenylalanine or tryptophan. D genes are given only for firm matches. A row's size may be missing; if present it is once, few, many or a size class.

clone size: few; D gene: TRBD2; J gene: TRBJ2-7; CDR3 length: 16; V gene: TRBV14; CDR3 protein: CASSQAQRGAVHEQYF; CDR3 DNA: TGTGCCAGCAGCCAAGCCCAGCGGGGGGCAGTCCACGAGCAGTACTTC
clone size: -; D gene: -; J gene: TRBJ2-1; CDR3 length: 14; V gene: TRBV4-3; CDR3 protein: CASSQEWGRREQFF; CDR3 DNA: TGCGCCAGCAGCCAAGAATGGGGCCGTCGAGAGCAGTTCTTC
clone size: -; D gene: -; J gene: TRBJ2-6; CDR3 length: 17; V gene: TRBV5-1; CDR3 protein: CASSLGPGGTGANVLTF; CDR3 DNA: TGCGCCAGCAGCTTGGGCCCCGGCGGGACTGGGGCCAACGTCCTGACTTTC
clone size: -; D gene: TRBD1; J gene: TRBJ1-2; CDR3 length: 14; V gene: TRBV11-2; CDR3 protein: CATKRQGWGYGYTF; CDR3 DNA: TGTGCCACCAAGAGACAGGGCTGGGGATATGGCTACACCTTC
clone size: few; D gene: -; J gene: TRBJ2-3; CDR3 length: 15; V gene: TRBV18; CDR3 protein: CASSRRTPSTDTQYF; CDR3 DNA: TGTGCCAGCTCACGTCGGACCCCTAGCACAGATACGCAGTATTTT
clone size: many; D gene: -; J gene: TRBJ2-5; CDR3 length: 10; V gene: TRBV29-1; CDR3 protein: CSVVGETQYF; CDR3 DNA: TGCAGCGTTGTGGGGGAGACCCAGTACTTC
clone size: -; D gene: -; J gene: TRBJ1-2; CDR3 length: 13; V gene: TRBV29-1; CDR3 protein: CSVARGSNYGYTF; CDR3 DNA: TGCAGCGTTGCCAGGGGCTCTAACTATGGCTACACCTTC
clone size: few; D gene: TRBD1; J gene: TRBJ1-2; CDR3 length: 15; V gene: TRBV29-1; CDR3 protein: CSVGPAGQGPYGYTF; CDR3 DNA: TGCAGCGTTGGCCCCGCCGGACAGGGGCCATATGGCTACACCTTC
clone size: -; D gene: -; J gene: TRBJ2-7; CDR3 length: 13; V gene: TRBV6-5; CDR3 protein: CASSRGGGYEQYF; CDR3 DNA: TGTGCCAGCAGTCGAGGAGGGGGCTACGAGCAGTACTTC
clone size: -; D gene: -; J gene: TRBJ2-5; CDR3 length: 15; V gene: TRBV14; CDR3 protein: CASSQESWYGETQYF; CDR3 DNA: TGTGCCAGCAGCCAAGAGAGCTGGTATGGCGAGACCCAGTACTTC
clone size: -; D gene: -; J gene: TRBJ1-1; CDR3 length: 12; V gene: TRBV7-2; CDR3 protein: CASSQQGSGAFF; CDR3 DNA: TGTGCCAGCAGCCAACAGGGATCAGGGGCTTTCTTT
clone size: -; D gene: TRBD2; J gene: TRBJ2-3; CDR3 length: 16; V gene: TRBV9; CDR3 protein: CASSVAGSGRGDTQYF; CDR3 DNA: TGTGCCAGCAGCGTAGCGGGTAGCGGGAGGGGAGATACGCAGTATTTT
clone size: -; D gene: -; J gene: TRBJ1-1; CDR3 length: 14; V gene: TRBV7-3; CDR3 protein: CASSLTGRETEAFF; CDR3 DNA: TGTGCCAGCAGCTTAACCGGCAGGGAAACTGAAGCTTTCTTT
clone size: few; D gene: TRBD1; J gene: TRBJ1-2; CDR3 length: 14; V gene: TRBV18; CDR3 protein: CASSPQGARYGYTF; CDR3 DNA: TGTGCCAGCTCTCCCCAGGGGGCGAGGTATGGCTACACCTTC
clone size: few; D gene: TRBD2; J gene: TRBJ2-7; CDR3 length: 16; V gene: TRBV29-1; CDR3 protein: CSVAPSGTSYSYEQYF; CDR3 DNA: TGCAGCGTCGCGCCCTCCGGGACTAGCTACTCCTACGAGCAGTACTTC
clone size: few; D gene: -; J gene: TRBJ2-5; CDR3 length: 12; V gene: TRBV6-1; CDR3 protein: CANSGRRETQYF; CDR3 DNA: TGTGCCAACTCAGGGAGGAGGGAGACCCAGTACTTC
clone size: -; D gene: TRBD1; J gene: TRBJ1-2; CDR3 length: 15; V gene: TRBV4-1; CDR3 protein: CASSLRDSESYGYTF; CDR3 DNA: TGCGCCAGCAGCCTCCGGGACAGCGAATCCTATGGCTACACCTTC